This T cell receptor beta chain was sequenced in a study of cytomegalovirus exposure and HLA in healthy donors. Findings of the study overall: In a later analysis, compared with equally common non-associated chains, HLA-associated beta chains were more expanded. The authors later linked a missense DCLRE1C variant to TCR beta V- and J-gene trimming.

The CDR3 contains 13 residues. CDR1 is SGDLS and CDR2 is YYNGEE in the germline V gene. The V and J ends lost 0 bases and 2 bases respectively, with 6 bases between them. To note about this clone: Its antigen is undetermined.

The PCR had 60 Vbeta and 13 Jbeta primers. Generated by immunoSEQ multiplex PCR, the TCRdb table keeps only in-frame clones and is missing some. The sample consists of hundreds of thousands of clones, about 89% of them appearing once. The sample consisted of PBMCs. The TCR was taken from a young woman in good health and CMV-seronegative. The chain has TRBV9 and TRBJ2-7; D not certain. CDR3 nucleotide sequence: TGTGCCAGCAGCGTAGGCAACACCTACGAGCAGTACTTC. It codes for CASSVGNTYEQYF. The variable domain in full, with the rest retrieved from reference TRBV9 and TRBJ2-7, is DSGVTQTPKHLITATGQRVTLRCSPRSGDLSVYWYQQSLDQGLQFLIQYYNGEERAKGNILERFSAQQFPDLHSELNLSSLELGDSALYFCASSVGNTYEQYFGPGTRLTVT.